The rows below give T cell receptor beta chains drawn from one sample of a study of T cell changes during pregnancy in multiple sclerosis. Produced via immunoSEQ multiplex PCR; TCRdb's table is partial and in-frame only. This sample has 49,000 or so clones, with approximately 92% found just once. The specimen comprised peripheral blood, sampled in the third trimester of pregnancy. These receptors came from a female donor with multiple sclerosis, enrolled in a pregnancy study. Both conserved end residues are part of each CDR3. D genes are given only for firm matches. Only some rows state a clone size, as once, few, many or a class for expanded clones.

cdr3_length: 13; v_call: TRBV7-9; clone_size: NA; d_call: TRBD1; j_call: TRBJ2-5; cdr3_aa: CASSLDRGETQYF; cdr3_nt: TGTGCCAGCAGCCTTGACAGGGGAGAGACCCAGTACTTC
cdr3_length: 16; v_call: TRBV28; clone_size: NA; d_call: TRBD1; j_call: TRBJ2-7; cdr3_aa: CASSFGQGGRSYEQYF; cdr3_nt: TGTGCCAGCAGTTTTGGACAGGGGGGAAGATCCTACGAGCAGTACTTC
cdr3_length: 15; v_call: TRBV15; clone_size: few; d_call: TRBD1; j_call: TRBJ2-7; cdr3_aa: CATSRGTGGSYEQYF; cdr3_nt: TGTGCCACCAGCAGAGGGACAGGGGGATCCTACGAGCAGTACTTC
cdr3_length: 12; v_call: TRBV5-6; clone_size: NA; d_call: NA; j_call: TRBJ2-5; cdr3_aa: CASSFVTGTQYF; cdr3_nt: TGTGCCAGCAGCTTTGTTACGGGGACCCAGTACTTC
cdr3_length: 16; v_call: TRBV4-1; clone_size: NA; d_call: TRBD1; j_call: TRBJ1-4; cdr3_aa: CASSQKTGIGNEKLFF; cdr3_nt: TGCGCCAGCAGCCAAAAGACAGGGATCGGTAATGAAAAACTGTTTTTT
cdr3_length: 13; v_call: TRBV5-5; clone_size: NA; d_call: NA; j_call: TRBJ2-3; cdr3_aa: CASQRGSTDTQYF; cdr3_nt: TGTGCCTCTCAACGAGGCAGCACAGATACGCAGTATTTT
cdr3_length: 16; v_call: TRBV4-2; clone_size: NA; d_call: TRBD1; j_call: TRBJ2-1; cdr3_aa: CASSQDGTGVRNEQFF; cdr3_nt: TGTGCCAGCAGCCAAGATGGGACAGGGGTGCGCAATGAGCAGTTCTTC
cdr3_length: 14; v_call: TRBV2; clone_size: NA; d_call: TRBD1; j_call: TRBJ2-2; cdr3_aa: CASTRQGETGELFF; cdr3_nt: TGTGCCAGCACTAGACAGGGGGAGACCGGGGAGCTGTTTTTT
cdr3_length: 11; v_call: TRBV7-9; clone_size: NA; d_call: NA; j_call: TRBJ1-2; cdr3_aa: CASSLNYGYTF; cdr3_nt: TGTGCCAGCAGCCTGAACTATGGCTACACCTTC
cdr3_length: 17; v_call: TRBV28; clone_size: NA; d_call: NA; j_call: TRBJ2-3; cdr3_aa: CASSFTRGGSAPDTQYF; cdr3_nt: TGTGCCAGCAGTTTCACGAGGGGGGGGAGCGCGCCAGATACGCAGTATTTT